This T cell receptor beta chain was identified in a study of blood T cell repertoires in COVID-19. The V end lost 7 bases, the J end lost 7 bases, and 21 bases lay between the germline ends. This CDR3 comprises 15 residues. The germline CDR1 and CDR2 sequences are SGHNT and YYREEE (reference sequence). Sequencing was performed with immunoSEQ multiplex PCR; in TCRdb, only in-frame clones are kept and a portion is missing. The profile shows hundreds of thousands of clones, over 75% of them singletons. This sequence originates from a human donor in a cohort sampled during active COVID-19. Sequencing was done on a sample of peripheral blood. The chain employs TRBV5-4 and TRBJ1-5, with D tentatively TRBD1 (6 bases). The CDR3 coding sequence is TGTGCCAGCCTGGGGGCCAGGGAAAAACGACAGCCCCAGCATTTT. It yields the protein CASLGAREKRQPQHF. The full variable domain, rest sourced from reference TRBV5-4 and TRBJ1-5, is ETGVTQSPTHLIKTRGQQVTLRCSSQSGHNTVSWYQQALGQGPQFIFQYYREEENGRGNFPPRFSGLQFPNYSSELNVNALELDDSALYLCASLGAREKRQPQHFGDGTRLSIL.